This TCR beta chain was observed in a study of metastatic and nonmetastatic thyroid tumors. This CDR3 region has 15 residues. Germline values: CDR1 SGHRS, CDR2 YFSETQ. The trim removed 3 bases at V and 3 bases at J, leaving 5 bases unmatched. TCRdb re-processed the PCR reads through MiXCR. Of about 40,000 clones in the sample, 10% to 12% were seen once. This clone was seen at least ten times. No treatment of any kind had been given to any patient before thyroid surgery. This sequence joins TRBV5-1 and TRBJ2-5; TRBD1 agrees at 10 bases. This receptor was taken from a female donor with papillary thyroid cancer or a benign thyroid nodule (not recorded which). Some clones in this sample may be carry-over from other donors' samples. What was sequenced was blood. In nucleotides, the CDR3 is TGCGCCAGCAGCTCGGGGACAGGGGATGAAGAGACCCAGTACTTC. Its protein product is CASSSGTGDEETQYF.